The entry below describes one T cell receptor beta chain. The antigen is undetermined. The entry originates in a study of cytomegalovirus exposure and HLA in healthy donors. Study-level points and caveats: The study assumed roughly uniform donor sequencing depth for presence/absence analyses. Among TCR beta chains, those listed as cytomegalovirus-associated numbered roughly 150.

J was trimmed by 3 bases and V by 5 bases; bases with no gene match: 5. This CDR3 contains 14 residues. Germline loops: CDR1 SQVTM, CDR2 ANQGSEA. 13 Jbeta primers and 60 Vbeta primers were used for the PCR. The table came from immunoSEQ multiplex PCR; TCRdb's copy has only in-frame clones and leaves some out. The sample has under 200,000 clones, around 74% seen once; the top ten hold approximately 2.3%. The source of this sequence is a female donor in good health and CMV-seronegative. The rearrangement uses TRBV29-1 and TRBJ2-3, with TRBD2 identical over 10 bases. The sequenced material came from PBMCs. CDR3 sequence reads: CSVLGLAATDTQYF. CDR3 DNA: TGCAGCGTTCTAGGACTAGCGGCAACAGATACGCAGTATTTT.